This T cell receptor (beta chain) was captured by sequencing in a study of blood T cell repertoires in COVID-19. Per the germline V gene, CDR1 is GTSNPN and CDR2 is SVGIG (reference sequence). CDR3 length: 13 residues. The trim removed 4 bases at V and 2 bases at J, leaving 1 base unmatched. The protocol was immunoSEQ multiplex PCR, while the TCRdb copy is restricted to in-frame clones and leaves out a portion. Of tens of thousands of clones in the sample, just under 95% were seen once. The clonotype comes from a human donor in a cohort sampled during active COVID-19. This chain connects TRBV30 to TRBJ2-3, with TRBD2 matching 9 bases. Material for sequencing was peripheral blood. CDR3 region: CAWTSGTTDTQYF. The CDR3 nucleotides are TGTGCCTGGACTAGCGGGACCACAGATACGCAGTATTTT.